The entry below describes one T cell receptor (beta chain). Its target is not known. The entry originates in a study of T cell responses to AZD1222 COVID-19 vaccine. Study at large: Second-dose timings of about 4 or about 12 weeks were pooled. Study-wide results and caveats: Donors were largely white British and mainly female; clonal diversity was possibly underestimated. Spike-specific TCR breadth and depth both grew after two AZD1222 doses. A reported finding is that nearly half of spike-specific TCRs target unmutated variant regions.

The CDR3 spans 16 residues. Losses at the gene ends were 3 bases for V and 3 bases for J; bases not matched to a gene: 11. The V gene's germline CDR1 is SGDLS and CDR2 YYNGEE. TCRdb's table, derived via immunoSEQ multiplex PCR, lists solely in-frame clones and lacks some. The table records about 140,000 clones, 92% of them present only once. The specimen was peripheral blood, collected on day 0 of AZD1222 vaccination. The V gene is TRBV9, the J gene TRBJ1-2; TRBD1 matches 7 bases. The TCR comes from an adult in good health. The CDR3 loop is CASSAGQRPPYYGYTF. The CDR3 DNA sequence: TGTGCCAGCAGCGCGGGACAGCGACCGCCCTACTATGGCTACACCTTC. The full variable domain, completed using reference TRBV9 and TRBJ1-2, is DSGVTQTPKHLITATGQRVTLRCSPRSGDLSVYWYQQSLDQGLQFLIQYYNGEERAKGNILERFSAQQFPDLHSELNLSSLELGDSALYFCASSAGQRPPYYGYTFGSGTRLTVV.